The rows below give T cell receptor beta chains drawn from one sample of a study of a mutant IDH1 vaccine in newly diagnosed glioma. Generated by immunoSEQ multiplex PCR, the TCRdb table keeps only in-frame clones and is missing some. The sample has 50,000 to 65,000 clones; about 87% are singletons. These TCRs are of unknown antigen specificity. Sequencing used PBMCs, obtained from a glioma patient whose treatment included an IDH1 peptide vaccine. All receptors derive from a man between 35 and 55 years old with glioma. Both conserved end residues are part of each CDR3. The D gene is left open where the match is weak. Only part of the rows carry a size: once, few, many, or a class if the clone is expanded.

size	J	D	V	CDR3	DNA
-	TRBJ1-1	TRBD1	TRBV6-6	CASSYGTGSRGAEAFF	TGTGCCAGCAGTTACGGGACAGGTAGTCGAGGAGCTGAAGCTTTCTTT
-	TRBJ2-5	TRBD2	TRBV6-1	CAIKAGGETQYF	TGTGCCATAAAAGCGGGGGGAGAGACCCAGTACTTC
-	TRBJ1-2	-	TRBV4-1	CASSQDKAYGYTF	TGCGCCAGCAGCCAAGATAAGGCTTATGGCTACACCTTC
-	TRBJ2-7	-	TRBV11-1	CASSLDSYGQYF	TGTGCCAGCAGCTTAGACAGCTACGGGCAGTACTTC
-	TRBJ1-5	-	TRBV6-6	CASLDIDSNQPQHF	TGTGCCAGCCTGGACATCGATAGCAATCAGCCCCAGCATTTT
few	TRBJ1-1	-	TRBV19	CASSTLTASRGTEAFF	TGTGCCAGTAGTACCCTGACAGCCTCAAGAGGCACTGAAGCTTTCTTT
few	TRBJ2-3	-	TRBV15	CATSRVYGSYTDTQYF	TGTGCCACCAGCAGAGTGTATGGCAGCTACACAGATACGCAGTATTTT
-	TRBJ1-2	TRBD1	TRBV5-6	CASSPGQLNYGYTF	TGTGCCAGCAGCCCGGGACAGCTTAACTATGGCTACACCTTC
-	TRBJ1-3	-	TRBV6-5	CASKTKGSGNTIYF	TGTGCCAGCAAAACCAAAGGCTCTGGAAACACCATATATTTT
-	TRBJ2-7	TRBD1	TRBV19	CASSMEGQGHGGEQYF	TGTGCCAGTAGTATGGAGGGACAGGGCCATGGAGGCGAGCAGTACTTC
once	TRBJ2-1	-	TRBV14	CASSRTSYNEQFF	TGTGCCAGCAGCAGGACTTCCTACAATGAGCAGTTCTTC
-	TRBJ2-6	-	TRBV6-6	CASRPASGANVLTF	TGTGCCAGCAGGCCCGCCTCTGGGGCCAACGTCCTGACTTTC
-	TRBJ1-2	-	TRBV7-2	CASSVDSARYTF	TGTGCCAGCAGCGTGGACAGCGCCCGCTACACCTTC
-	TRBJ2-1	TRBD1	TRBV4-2	CASSQEGDRVYNEQFF	TGTGCCAGCAGCCAGGAAGGGGACAGGGTCTACAATGAGCAGTTCTTC
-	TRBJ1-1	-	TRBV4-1	CASSQDTFATEAFF	TGCGCCAGCAGCCAAGATACGTTCGCCACTGAAGCTTTCTTT
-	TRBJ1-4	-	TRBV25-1	CASSESHSRTTNEKLFF	TGTGCCAGCAGTGAATCACACAGTCGGACAACTAATGAAAAACTGTTTTTT
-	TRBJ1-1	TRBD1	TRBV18	CASSHPPGQDRTEAFF	TGTGCCAGCTCACACCCTCCGGGACAGGATCGCACTGAAGCTTTCTTT
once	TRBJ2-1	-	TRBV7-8	CASSPSSGNEQFF	TGTGCCAGCAGCCCAAGCAGTGGCAATGAGCAGTTCTTC
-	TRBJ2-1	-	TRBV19	CASSIITHSNEQFF	TGTGCCAGTAGTATCATTACGCATTCGAATGAGCAGTTCTTC
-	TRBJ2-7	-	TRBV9	CASSVGEVTGGYEQYF	TGTGCCAGCAGCGTAGGTGAGGTGACAGGTGGGTACGAGCAGTACTTC
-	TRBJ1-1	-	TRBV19	CASSIRGSTEAFF	TGTGCCAGTAGTATAAGGGGGAGCACTGAAGCTTTCTTT
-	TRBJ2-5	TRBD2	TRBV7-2	CASSLGLAGVGETQYF	TGTGCCAGCAGCCTGGGACTAGCGGGAGTGGGGGAGACCCAGTACTTC
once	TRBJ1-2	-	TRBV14	CASSQVRGYGYTF	TGTGCCAGCAGCCAAGTTCGGGGATATGGCTACACCTTC
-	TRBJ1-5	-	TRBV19	CASSIAAGNQPQHF	TGTGCCAGTAGTATAGCGGCAGGGAATCAGCCCCAGCATTTT
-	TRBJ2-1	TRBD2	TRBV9	CASSVGGAYNEQFF	TGTGCCAGCAGCGTTGGGGGGGCCTACAATGAGCAGTTCTTC
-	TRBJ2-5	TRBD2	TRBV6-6	CASRLAGQETQYF	TGTGCCAGCAGATTAGCGGGACAAGAGACCCAGTACTTC
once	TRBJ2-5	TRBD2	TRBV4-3	CASSQEGGRFVGETQYF	TGCGCCAGCAGCCAAGAGGGCGGGAGGTTTGTCGGGGAGACCCAGTACTTC
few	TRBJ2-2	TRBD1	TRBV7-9	CASSWTGVSKRRGELFF	TGTGCCAGCAGCTGGACAGGGGTCTCCAAGAGGAGAGGGGAGCTGTTTTTT
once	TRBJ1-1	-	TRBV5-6	CASSFTGATEAFF	TGTGCCAGCAGCTTTACCGGGGCGACAGAAGCTTTCTTT
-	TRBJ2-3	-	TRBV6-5	CASSSQGDTQYF	TGTGCCAGCAGTTCCCAGGGTGATACGCAGTATTTT
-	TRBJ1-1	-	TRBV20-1	CSASNGVGAFF	TGCAGTGCATCAAACGGCGTCGGGGCTTTCTTT
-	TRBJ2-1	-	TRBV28	CASSLAANEQFF	TGTGCCAGCTCTCTAGCTGCGAATGAGCAGTTCTTC
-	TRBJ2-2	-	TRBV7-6	CASSHRDGTGELFF	TGTGCCAGCAGCCACCGGGACGGCACCGGGGAGCTGTTTTTT
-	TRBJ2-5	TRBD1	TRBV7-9	CASSSPNTGALQQETQYF	TGTGCCAGCAGCTCACCAAACACAGGGGCCTTACAACAAGAGACCCAGTACTTC
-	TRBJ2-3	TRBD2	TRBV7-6	CASSPGGGSRADTQYF	TGTGCCAGCAGCCCAGGCGGCGGGAGTAGGGCAGATACGCAGTATTTT
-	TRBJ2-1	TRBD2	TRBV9	CASSLGLAAYNEQFF	TGTGCCAGCAGCTTGGGACTAGCGGCCTACAATGAGCAGTTCTTC
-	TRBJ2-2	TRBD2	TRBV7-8	CASSRGLADTGELFF	TGTGCCAGCAGCCGCGGACTAGCGGACACCGGGGAGCTGTTTTTT
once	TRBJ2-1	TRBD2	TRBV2	CASPGGTSGTNEQFF	TGTGCCAGCCCGGGAGGGACTAGCGGTACCAATGAGCAGTTCTTC
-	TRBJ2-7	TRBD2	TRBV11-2	CASSPIGAGGYEQYF	TGTGCCAGCAGCCCCATAGGTGCGGGGGGCTACGAGCAGTACTTC
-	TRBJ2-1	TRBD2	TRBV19	CASSLGTSGYNEQFF	TGTGCCAGTAGTTTAGGGACTAGCGGCTACAATGAGCAGTTCTTC
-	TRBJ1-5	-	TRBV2	CASIAESGSNQPQHF	TGTGCCAGCATTGCCGAATCGGGGAGCAATCAGCCCCAGCATTTT
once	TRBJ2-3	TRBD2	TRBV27	CASSLSAGTQYF	TGTGCCAGCAGTTTATCAGCGGGAACGCAGTATTTT
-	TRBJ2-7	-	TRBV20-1	CSAPRTREQYF	TGCAGTGCTCCTAGGACTCGCGAGCAGTACTTC
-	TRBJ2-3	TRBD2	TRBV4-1	CASSRGGGRQATDTQYF	TGCGCCAGCAGCCGCGGGGGGGGACGGCAAGCTACAGATACGCAGTATTTT